The 12 T cell receptor beta chains presented below share a single source sample, sequenced in a study of blood T cell repertoires in COVID-19. The assay was immunoSEQ multiplex PCR, and TCRdb's table has in-frame clones only and misses some. The repertoire holds under 250,000 clones, with 75% to 90% as singletons. The sequencing input was peripheral blood. These receptors were collected from a man in his forties with acute or convalescent COVID-19.

This clone was recorded once. The CDR3 sequence is CAISEDMYNEQFF. Written as DNA, the CDR3 is TGTGCCATCAGTGAAGACATGTACAATGAGCAGTTCTTC. This rearrangement joins TRBV10-3 to TRBJ2-1; D gene unclear. The germline V gene has CDR1 ENHRY and CDR2 SYGVKD. V lost 3 bases, J lost 4 bases, and 7 bases lay in between. The CDR3 has 13 amino acids.

The chain recombines TRBV5-4 with TRBJ2-7; D may be TRBD2 (6 bases). CDR3 length: 14 amino acids. From germline, CDR1 is SGHNT and CDR2 YYREEE (reference sequence). V was cut by 0 bases and J by 3 bases, with 10 bases left in between. For the CDR3, the DNA is TGTGCCAGCAGCTTGGCGGGAGCAAACTACGAGCAGTACTTC. Translating it yields CASSLAGANYEQYF.

The rearrangement links TRBV6-1 to TRBJ1-6; 7 nucleotides agree with TRBD1. Germline trimming cut 3 bases from V and 0 bases from J; bases unmatched to any gene: 5. Germline CDR1 reads MNHNS; CDR2 reads SASEGT. This CDR3 is built from 17 residues. This CDR3 is CASSDTGAFSYNSPLHF. CDR3 in DNA: TGTGCCAGCAGTGATACAGGGGCATTCTCCTATAATTCACCCCTCCACTTT.

The CDR3 here is CASSSRGTPSTYEQYF. CDR3 nucleotides: TGTGCCAGTAGCTCCCGAGGGACACCTTCCACCTACGAGCAGTACTTC. The rearrangement links TRBV19 to TRBJ2-7; D may be TRBD1 (6 bases). Germline lookup yields CDR1 LNHDA and CDR2 SQIVND (reference sequence). Trimming left V 6 bases short and J 2 bases short, with 20 bases between. CDR3 length equals 16 residues. Filled out from reference TRBV19 and TRBJ2-7, the complete variable domain reads DGGITQSPKYLFRKEGQNVTLSCEQNLNHDAMYWYRQDPGQGLRLIYYSQIVNDFQKGDIAEGYSVSREKKESFPLTVTSAQKNPTAFYLCASSSRGTPSTYEQYFGPGTRLTVT.

The rearrangement links TRBV6-1 to TRBJ2-1, with TRBD1 matching 9 bases. The junction had 17 bases not matched to a gene; V was cut back by 4 bases and J by 7 bases. Germline V CDR1 and CDR2: MNHNS, SASEGT. The CDR3 totals 18 residues. CDR3 sequence reads: CASSALNRGLLFGNEQFF. CDR3 sequence (DNA): TGTGCCAGCAGTGCGCTAAACAGGGGGCTATTGTTTGGGAATGAGCAGTTCTTC.

The V and J genes are TRBV6-5 and TRBJ1-2, with 8 nucleotides matching TRBD1. Germline V lookup: CDR1 MNHEY, CDR2 SVGAGI. The CDR3 spans 13 residues. The V segment lost 10 bases and the J segment 4 bases; nucleotides outside the gene matches: 8. CDR3: CATTGGEAYGYTF. Here the CDR3 DNA reads TGTGCCACCACAGGGGGGGAAGCCTATGGCTACACCTTC.

The V gene is TRBV30, the J gene TRBJ2-7, with D unclear. The germline V gene has CDR1 GTSNPN and CDR2 SVGIG (reference sequence). The CDR3 contains 13 residues. V was trimmed by 0 bases and J by 0 bases, leaving 6 bases between them. The CDR3 DNA is TGTGCCTGGAGTGTTGGAGCCTCCTACGAGCAGTACTTC. It translates to CAWSVGASYEQYF.

The V and J genes are TRBV10-3 and TRBJ2-6; 9 nucleotides align to TRBD1. Germline CDR1 is ENHRY and CDR2 is SYGVKD. V was clipped by 8 bases and J by 1 base; unmatched bases: 3. This CDR3 is 15 amino acids long. CDR3 in DNA: TGTGCCATCGGGACAGGGAAATCTGGGGCCAACGTCCTGACTTTC. Translation gives CAIGTGKSGANVLTF.

The rearrangement joins TRBV5-8 to TRBJ1-1; D unclear. This CDR3 contains 11 residues. Trimming stripped 6 bases from V and 8 bases from J, with 11 bases between. CDR1 is SGHTS, CDR2 YDEGEE, per germline. The CDR3 region is CASTLNREAFF. Here the CDR3 DNA reads TGTGCCAGCACCCTGAACCGGGAAGCTTTCTTT.

The rearrangement links TRBV19 to TRBJ1-5, with TRBD1 matching over 8 bases. This CDR3 contains 19 residues. V gave up 2 bases and J gave up 1 base; unmatched junction bases: 13. Germline V gene sequence: CDR1 LNHDA, CDR2 SQIVND (reference sequence). DNA of the CDR3: TGTGCCAGTAGTATATTACAGGGGGACACGCGGGCGAGCAATCAGCCCCAGCATTTT. Its protein is CASSILQGDTRASNQPQHF.

The V and J genes are TRBV27 and TRBJ1-2; a possible D gene is TRBD1 (5 bases). The CDR3 is 15 residues long. V was cut by 6 bases and J by 7 bases, with 21 bases left in between. Germline V gives CDR1 MNHEY, CDR2 SMNVEV (reference sequence). The CDR3 protein is CASRPWTVTGAGYTF. The CDR3 DNA reads TGTGCCAGCAGGCCTTGGACGGTCACTGGGGCTGGCTACACCTTC.

In its sample, this clone was seen a few times. The genes are TRBV7-2 and TRBJ2-2; a possible D gene is TRBD1 (5 bases). Germline CDR1 SGHTA, CDR2 FQGNSA. Trimming removed 3 bases at V and 0 bases at J, with 5 bases between. The CDR3 has 14 residues. The CDR3 region has the DNA TGTGCCAGCAGCTTGACAGCGAACACCGGGGAGCTGTTTTTT. Residues: CASSLTANTGELFF. The entire variable domain, with the rest obtained from reference TRBV7-2 and TRBJ2-2, is as follows: GAGVSQSPSNKVTEKGKDVELRCDPISGHTALYWYRQSLGQGLEFLIYFQGNSAPDKSGLPSDRFSAERTGGSVSTLTIQRTQQEDSAVYLCASSLTANTGELFFGEGSRLTVL.